Included here is one T cell receptor beta chain sequence, with context. Antigen: not known. The record originates from a study of metastatic and nonmetastatic thyroid tumors. Study-level background: Repertoires from malignant and benign thyroid patients were compared across blood and tumor or nodule tissue. Study observations and caveats: As reported, TCR beta diversity in blood and tumor was significantly higher in malignant thyroid tumors than in benign nodules.

Not a single patient had been given any form of treatment at any point before undergoing thyroid surgery. The germline gives CDR1 MNHEY, CDR2 SMNVEV (reference sequence). The CDR3 runs to 12 residues. V shed 4 bases and J shed 3 bases, with 7 bases lying between them. TCRdb re-clonotyped the PCR reads through MiXCR. The data show 30,000 to 45,000 clones, with roughly half seen just once and around 22% held by the top ten. The sample taken for sequencing was tumor tissue. The chain combines TRBV27 with TRBJ2-7; D possibly corresponds to TRBD1 (6 bases). The TCR originated in a male donor with papillary thyroid cancer or a benign thyroid nodule (not recorded which). Some clones in this sample may be carry-over from other donors' samples. In DNA, the CDR3 is TGTGCCAGCAGTTCACAGGGCTACGAGCAGTACTTC. Translating it yields CASSSQGYEQYF.